One sample yielded the 23 T cell receptor beta chains listed below, sequenced in a study of response to subunit inactivated influenza vaccine (dated by TCRdb to between 2018 and 2020). Library preparation used RT-PCR. Sequencing instrument: Illumina HiSeq 2500. TCRdb cleaned the public reads at Q25 with fastp, built clones with MiXCR and kept in-frame beta chains. Entries that share a CDR3 protein sequence are merged under the most common genes and DNA. The sample table contains fewer than 600,000 distinct CDR3 sequences; only one count was recorded for roughly 7.9% of them. The ten largest clonotypes hold 10% to 15% of the sample. The material sequenced was PBMCs from blood, taken less than 30 months after vaccination. The receptors derive from a man aged 45 to 70 who received an inactivated influenza vaccine. Donor details come from another sample of the same person, matched by shared clones.

This clonotype was observed many times. This sequence joins TRBV7-9 and TRBJ2-1; possibly TRBD1 for D (6 bases). CDR3 length: 14 residues. Germline assignment: CDR1 SEHNR and CDR2 FQNEAQ (reference sequence). Trimming removed 5 bases from V and 4 bases from J, with 12 bases in between. The CDR3 protein is CASSITDSYNEQFF. The CDR3 nucleotides read TGTGCCAGCAGCATCACGGACAGTTACAATGAGCAGTTCTTC.

Details on this clonotype: A read error may be the cause here, since a much bigger clone is one base away. The genes are TRBV13 and TRBJ2-1, with 12 bases lining up with TRBD2. CDR3 size: 17 residues. Germline V lookup: CDR1 PRHDT, CDR2 FYEKMQ (reference sequence). The CDR3 reads CTSSSGTSGPLYNEQFF. The CDR3 DNA sequence: TGTACCAGCAGTTCCGGGACTAGCGGGCCTTTATACAATGAGCAGTTCTTC. Drawing the rest from reference TRBV13 and TRBJ2-1, the complete variable domain is AAGVIQSPRHLIKEKRETATLKCYPIPRHDTVYWYQQGPGQDPQFLISFYEKMQSDKGSIPDRFSAQQFSDYHSELNMSSLELGDSALYFCTSSSGTSGPLYNEQFFGPGTRLTVL.

This clonotype was observed many times. The CDR3 sequence is CSVDAGVEQYF. CDR3 bases: TGCAGCGTTGATGCTGGGGTGGAGCAGTACTTC. The gene calls are TRBV29-1 and TRBJ2-7; D is unresolved. This CDR3 comprises 11 residues. V dropped 3 bases and J dropped 7 bases, with 10 bases sitting between them. Germline V gene lookup returns CDR1 SQVTM and CDR2 ANQGSEA.

The chain recombines TRBV28 with TRBJ2-3; D ambiguous. The germline gives CDR1 MDHEN, CDR2 SYDVKM. This CDR3 region has 11 residues. Trimming took off 5 bases at V and 5 bases at J, with 5 bases between the two ends. In DNA form, the CDR3 reads TGTGCCAGCAGTCCAAAAGATACGCAGTATTTT. The encoded protein is CASSPKDTQYF.

The gene calls are TRBV11-2 and TRBJ2-7, with D maybe TRBD2 (6 bases). The ends were cut back, 7 bases at V and 2 bases at J, with 21 bases in the middle. The CDR3 is made up of 16 amino acids. Germline CDR1 and CDR2: SGHAT and FQNNGV. In DNA form, the CDR3 reads TGTGCCAGCACGCCCGCAATTGGAGGGTGGGCCTACGAGCAGTACTTC. Residues: CASTPAIGGWAYEQYF.

On this clonotype: Since a much larger clone is just one base distant, this may be a read error. This chain connects TRBV7-9 to TRBJ2-1, with D possibly matching TRBD2 (7 bases). This CDR3 contains 16 residues. Germline CDR1 and CDR2: SEHNR and FQNEAQ (reference sequence). The CDR3, as DNA: TGTGCCAGCAGCTTAGGGTGGCGGGGGCCCTACGATGAGCAGTTCTTC. It specifies CASSLGWRGPYDEQFF.

This clonotype was seen a handful of times. The chain's CDR3 is CASSQERGEQQFF. DNA of the CDR3: TGCGCCAGCAGCCAAGAGCGGGGGGAACAGCAGTTCTTC. The chain is built from TRBV4-3 and TRBJ2-1, with 8 bases identical to TRBD2. Per germline, CDR1 LGHNA and CDR2 YSLEER. J was trimmed by 11 bases and V by 0 bases; bases with no gene match: 3. This CDR3 has 13 amino acids.

The sample holds many counts of this clonotype. This sequence joins TRBV27 and TRBJ1-2, with D possibly being TRBD1 (6 bases). CDR1 MNHEY and CDR2 SMNVEV come from the germline V gene (reference sequence). V shed 5 bases and J shed 8 bases, with 12 bases lying between them. The CDR3 has 12 residues. CDR3 sequence reads: CASSRGARGYTF. CDR3 coding DNA: TGTGCCAGCAGTAGGGGGGCAAGAGGCTACACCTTC.

This clonotype has a handful of counts. The chain combines TRBV24-1 with TRBJ1-5; 11 bases line up with TRBD1. Germline loops: CDR1 KGHDR, CDR2 SFDVKD. The V gene end was trimmed by 5 bases and the J gene end by 0 bases; junction bases not matched to a gene: 23. This CDR3 contains 23 residues. The CDR3 loop reads CATSVKQDRGRRGLGISNQPQHF. The CDR3, as DNA: TGTGCCACCAGTGTGAAACAGGACAGGGGGCGTAGAGGATTAGGTATTAGCAATCAGCCCCAGCATTTT.

The chain has TRBV12-3 or TRBV12-4 and TRBJ2-7, with D perhaps TRBD1 (6 bases). V lost 4 bases, J lost 3 bases, and 10 bases lay in between. This CDR3 comprises 13 residues. The DNA of the CDR3 is TGTGCCAGCAGTTCTAGCAGGGGCTACGAGCAGTACTTC. Its translation is CASSSSRGYEQYF.

This clonotype occurred a few times. The gene calls are TRBV3-1 and TRBJ1-1; D not resolved. In germline, CDR1 is LGHDT, CDR2 YNNKEL (reference sequence). This CDR3 comprises 18 residues. Trimming removed 0 bases from V and 1 base from J, with 18 bases in between. The CDR3 nucleotides read TGTGCCAGCAGCCAAGATCCTGGCAGGAAGACCCGGAACACTGAAGCTTTCTTT. It specifies CASSQDPGRKTRNTEAFF.

V and J are TRBV29-1 and TRBJ2-2, with D perhaps matching TRBD2 (5 bases). The CDR3 is 11 residues long. The V gene's germline CDR1 is SQVTM and CDR2 ANQGSEA. V gave up 7 bases and J gave up 9 bases, with 12 bases separating them. DNA for the CDR3: TGCAGCGCCGGAGAGGGTCGGGAGCTGTTTTTT. Translated: CSAGEGRELFF.

This clonotype was seen repeatedly, ten times or more. V usage is TRBV9 and J usage is TRBJ2-7; D is perhaps TRBD2 (6 bases). The germline V and J ends were trimmed by 0 bases and 2 bases, with 12 bases remaining between them. The CDR3 length is 15 residues. Germline V gives CDR1 SGDLS, CDR2 YYNGEE. The CDR3 coding sequence is TGTGCCAGCAGCGTAGCTGCGGGATATCCCTACGAGCAGTACTTC. Protein: CASSVAAGYPYEQYF.

The chain carries TRBV9 and TRBJ1-1, with D unresolved. This CDR3 spans 13 amino acids. The V and J ends lost 4 bases and 10 bases respectively, with 17 bases between them. Looked up from germline, CDR1 is SGDLS and CDR2 is YYNGEE. CDR3 bases: TGTGCCAGCAGCCCCCTCGTAAGGGCCGCAGCTTTCTTT. This encodes CASSPLVRAAAFF.

The sample holds a few counts of this clonotype. The chain recombines TRBV4-2 with TRBJ1-5, with TRBD1 matching 10 bases. The V and J ends lost 1 base and 7 bases, in that order; junction bases with no gene match: 4. The CDR3 loop spans 15 amino acids. Germline lookup yields CDR1 LGHNA and CDR2 YNFKEQ. CDR3 region: CASSQGGTGDQPQHF. DNA for the CDR3: TGTGCCAGCAGCCAAGGGGGGACAGGGGACCAGCCCCAGCATTTT.

V usage is TRBV20-1 and J usage is TRBJ2-7, with 8 bases matching TRBD2. The CDR3 loop spans 15 amino acids. Trimming at V came to 1 base and at J to 4 bases, leaving 9 bases not matched to a gene. Germline values: CDR1 DFQATT, CDR2 SNEGSKA (reference sequence). The CDR3 is CSARVSGSPRYEQYF. The CDR3 DNA follows: TGCAGTGCTAGAGTCAGCGGGAGTCCTAGGTACGAGCAGTACTTC.

At least ten counts were recorded for this clonotype. The chain combines TRBV2 with TRBJ2-1, with D tentatively TRBD2 (6 bases). Trimming took 8 bases from V and 7 from J, leaving 15 bases between them. The CDR3 runs to 13 residues. Germline values: CDR1 SNHLY, CDR2 FYNNEI. In DNA, the CDR3 is TGTGCCAGCTCACCTGCGGGGTCGAATGAGCAGTTCTTC. Amino acids: CASSPAGSNEQFF.

This clonotype was detected ten times or more. The rearrangement joins TRBV10-3 to TRBJ2-7; D may be TRBD1 (5 bases). Between the trimmed V and J ends, which lost 3 bases and 0 bases, there was a span of 15 bases. The germline gives CDR1 ENHRY, CDR2 SYGVKD. The CDR3 is made up of 16 amino acids. This chain's CDR3 is CAISDPTSRASYEQYF. In nucleotides, the CDR3 is TGTGCCATCAGTGACCCTACGTCCAGGGCCTCCTACGAGCAGTACTTC.

This clonotype was detected only a few times. Because the CDR3's place on the DNA is in doubt, the DNA is left out and the CDR3 is given as listed by TCRdb. The gene calls are TRBV6-5 and TRBJ2-5; the table's D call TRBD2 went unverified against the DNA. 17 amino acids form the CDR3, both terminal residues included. The germline gives CDR1 MNHEY, CDR2 SVGAGI. The CDR3 here is CASSYFGPLVKQETQYF.

This clonotype turned up a few times. The V gene is TRBV12-3 or TRBV12-4, the J gene TRBJ2-1; D not certain. Trimming pared 1 base from V and 6 bases from J, leaving 7 bases between. The CDR3 runs to 13 residues. CDR3 DNA sequence: TGTGCCAGCAGTTTAGGGCCTTTCAATGAGCAGTTCTTC. Translation gives CASSLGPFNEQFF.

There are many counts of this clonotype. The rearrangement links TRBV6-5 to TRBJ2-7, with TRBD1 matching over 9 bases. This CDR3 comprises 14 residues. Germline V lookup: CDR1 MNHEY, CDR2 SVGAGI. Trimming removed 1 base from V and 6 bases from J; junction bases left unmatched: 4. The CDR3 spells CASSYWDREGEQYF. CDR3 nucleotide sequence: TGTGCCAGCAGTTACTGGGACAGGGAGGGCGAGCAGTACTTC.

The chain carries TRBV20-1 and TRBJ2-1; 7 bases line up with TRBD2. Germline CDR1 and CDR2: DFQATT and SNEGSKA (reference sequence). With V trimmed by 3 bases and J by 7 bases, 9 bases remained unmatched. The CDR3 length is 14 residues. The CDR3 DNA sequence: TGCAGTGCTAGGGACTGGGGAGGGAAAAATGAGCAGTTCTTC. Encoded protein: CSARDWGGKNEQFF.

The genes are TRBV7-9 and TRBJ2-7; D perhaps matches TRBD1 (5 bases). Germline CDR1 reads SEHNR; CDR2 reads FQNEAQ (reference sequence). The length of the CDR3 is 13 residues. V was pared by 5 bases and J by 3 bases, with 11 bases between. DNA of the CDR3: TGTGCCAGCAGCGAGGACAACTTCTACGAGCAGTACTTC. It specifies CASSEDNFYEQYF.